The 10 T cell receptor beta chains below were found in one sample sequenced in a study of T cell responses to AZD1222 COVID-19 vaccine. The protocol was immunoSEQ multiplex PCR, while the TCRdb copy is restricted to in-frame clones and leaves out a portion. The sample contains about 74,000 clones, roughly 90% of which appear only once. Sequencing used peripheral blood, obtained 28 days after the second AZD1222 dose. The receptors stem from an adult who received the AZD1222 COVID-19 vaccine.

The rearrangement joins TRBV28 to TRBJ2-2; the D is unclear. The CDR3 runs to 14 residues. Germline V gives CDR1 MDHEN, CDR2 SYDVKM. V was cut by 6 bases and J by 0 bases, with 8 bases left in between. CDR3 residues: CASRGPSNTGELFF. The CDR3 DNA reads TGTGCCAGCAGAGGGCCTTCGAACACCGGGGAGCTGTTTTTT.

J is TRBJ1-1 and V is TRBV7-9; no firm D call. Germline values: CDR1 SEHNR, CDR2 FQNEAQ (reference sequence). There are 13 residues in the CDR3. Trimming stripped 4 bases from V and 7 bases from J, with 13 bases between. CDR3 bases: TGTGCCAGCAGCTCCGAGAGGAAGGTTGAAGCTTTCTTT. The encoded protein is CASSSERKVEAFF.

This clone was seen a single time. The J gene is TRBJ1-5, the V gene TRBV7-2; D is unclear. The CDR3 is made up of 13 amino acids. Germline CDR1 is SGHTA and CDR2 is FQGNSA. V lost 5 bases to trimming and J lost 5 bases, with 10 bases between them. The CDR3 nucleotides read TGTGCCAGCAGCCCCAACCCGTATCAGCCCCAGCATTTT. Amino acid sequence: CASSPNPYQPQHF.

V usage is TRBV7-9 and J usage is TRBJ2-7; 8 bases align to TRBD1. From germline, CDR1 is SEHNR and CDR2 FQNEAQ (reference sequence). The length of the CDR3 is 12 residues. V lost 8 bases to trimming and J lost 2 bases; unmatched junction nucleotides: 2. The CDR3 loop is CASGDRPYEQYF. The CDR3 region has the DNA TGTGCCAGCGGGGACAGGCCCTACGAGCAGTACTTC.

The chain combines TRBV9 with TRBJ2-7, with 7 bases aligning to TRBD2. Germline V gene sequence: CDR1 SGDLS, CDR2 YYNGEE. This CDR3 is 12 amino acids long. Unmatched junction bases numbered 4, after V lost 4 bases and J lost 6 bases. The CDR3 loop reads CASSSGASEQYF. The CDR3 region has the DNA TGTGCCAGCAGCAGCGGGGCGAGCGAGCAGTACTTC.

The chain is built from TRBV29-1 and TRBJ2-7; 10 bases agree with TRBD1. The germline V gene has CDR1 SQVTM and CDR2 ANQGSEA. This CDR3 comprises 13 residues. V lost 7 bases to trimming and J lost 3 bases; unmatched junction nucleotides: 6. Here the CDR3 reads CSAGRTGGYEQYF. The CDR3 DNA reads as TGCAGCGCCGGACGGACAGGGGGCTACGAGCAGTACTTC.

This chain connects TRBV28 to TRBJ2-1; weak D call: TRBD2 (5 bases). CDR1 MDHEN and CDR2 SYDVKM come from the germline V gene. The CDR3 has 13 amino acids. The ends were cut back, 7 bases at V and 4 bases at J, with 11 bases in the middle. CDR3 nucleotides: TGTGCCAGCAAGGCGGGCGGTTACAATGAGCAGTTCTTC. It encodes CASKAGGYNEQFF.

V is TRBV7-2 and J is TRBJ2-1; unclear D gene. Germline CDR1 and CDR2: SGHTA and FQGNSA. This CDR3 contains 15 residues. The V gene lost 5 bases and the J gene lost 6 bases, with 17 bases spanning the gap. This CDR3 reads CASSARDEGRNEQFF. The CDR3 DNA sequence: TGTGCCAGCAGCGCCCGCGACGAAGGGCGCAATGAGCAGTTCTTC.

The CDR3 nucleotides are TGTGCCAGCAGTTTGACATCTCGACAGCCCCAGCATTTT. Amino acid sequence: CASSLTSRQPQHF. V usage is TRBV12-3 or TRBV12-4 and J usage is TRBJ1-5; no definite D call. V was clipped by 3 bases and J by 7 bases, with 10 bases between them. The CDR3 contains 13 residues.

The CDR3 region has the DNA TGTGCCACCAGCAGAGGGCGGACAGGGGGCGCGTTTGTAAGTGAAAAACTGTTTTTT. It translates to CATSRGRTGGAFVSEKLFF. This chain joins TRBV15 and TRBJ1-4; 11 bases map to TRBD1. Germline assignment: CDR1 LNHNV and CDR2 YYDKDF (reference sequence). V lost 1 base to trimming and J lost 7 bases; unmatched junction nucleotides: 14. This CDR3 comprises 19 residues.